This paragraph reports one T cell receptor beta chain. The method was immunoSEQ multiplex PCR; TCRdb's version includes in-frame clones alone and lacks a portion of them. The sample carries around 80,000 clones, roughly 98% recorded once. This entry comes from a study of technical replicates of blood from a few donors. Per the germline V gene, CDR1 is LNHDA and CDR2 is SQIVND (reference sequence). V shed 2 bases and J shed 3 bases, with 8 bases lying between them. This CDR3 is 13 amino acids long. The clonotype originates from a human donor in good health. The sequenced material came from T cells isolated from PBMCs. The chain joins TRBV19 to TRBJ2-7; D is undetermined. CDR3: CASSITANYEQYF. The DNA of the CDR3 is TGTGCCAGTAGTATAACAGCAAACTACGAGCAGTACTTC.